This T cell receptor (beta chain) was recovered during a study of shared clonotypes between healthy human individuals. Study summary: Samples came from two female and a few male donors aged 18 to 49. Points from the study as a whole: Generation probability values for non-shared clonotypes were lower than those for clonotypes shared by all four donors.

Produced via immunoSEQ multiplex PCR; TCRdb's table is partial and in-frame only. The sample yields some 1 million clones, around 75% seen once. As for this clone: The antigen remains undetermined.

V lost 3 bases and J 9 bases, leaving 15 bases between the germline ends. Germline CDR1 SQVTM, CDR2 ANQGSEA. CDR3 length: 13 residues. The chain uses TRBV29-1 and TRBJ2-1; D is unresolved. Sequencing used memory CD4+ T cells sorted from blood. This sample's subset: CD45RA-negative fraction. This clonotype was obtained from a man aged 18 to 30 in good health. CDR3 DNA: TGCAGCGTTGATAGCCCCCCCGATCCTGAGCAGTTCTTC. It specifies CSVDSPPDPEQFF.